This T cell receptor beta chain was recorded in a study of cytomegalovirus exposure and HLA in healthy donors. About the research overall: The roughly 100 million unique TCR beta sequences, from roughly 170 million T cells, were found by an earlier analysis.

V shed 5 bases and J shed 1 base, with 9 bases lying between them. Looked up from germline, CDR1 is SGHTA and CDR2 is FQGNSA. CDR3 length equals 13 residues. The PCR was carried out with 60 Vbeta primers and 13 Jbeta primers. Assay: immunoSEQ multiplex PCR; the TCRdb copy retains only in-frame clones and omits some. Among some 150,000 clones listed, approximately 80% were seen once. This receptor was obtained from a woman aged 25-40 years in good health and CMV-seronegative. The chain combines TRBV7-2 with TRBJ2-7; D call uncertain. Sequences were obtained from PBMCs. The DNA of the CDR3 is TGTGCCAGCAGCCCTTTATCTTCCTACGAGCAGTACTTC. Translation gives CASSPLSSYEQYF.